A single sample is the source of the 3 T cell receptor beta chains below, sequenced in a study of blood T cell repertoires in COVID-19. The method was immunoSEQ multiplex PCR; TCRdb's version includes in-frame clones alone and lacks a portion of them. There are some 200,000 clones in the sample; more than 80% occur only once, and 9.5% to 12% lies in the top ten. Material: peripheral blood. The receptors come from a woman between 35 and 50 years old with COVID-19, enrolled during active disease.

This sequence joins TRBV6-6 and TRBJ1-5; D perhaps matches TRBD1 (5 bases). V was shortened by 8 bases and J by 4 bases, with 12 bases between the two germline ends. Per germline, CDR1 MNHNY and CDR2 SVGAGI (reference sequence). The CDR3 has 13 amino acids. The CDR3 bases are TGTGCCAGCTGTGGGACTTTTAATCAGCCCCAGCATTTT. This sequence encodes CASCGTFNQPQHF.

The chain has TRBV3-1 (or the pseudogene TRBV3-2) and TRBJ1-2; TRBD1 aligns across 7 bases. Germline CDR1 reads LGHDT; CDR2 reads YNNKEL (reference sequence). The CDR3 loop spans 16 amino acids. V shed 4 bases and J 5 bases; nucleotides not matched to a gene: 13. The DNA for the CDR3 is TGTGCCAGCAGCCTTGGGACAGCTTCCACGACGTATGGCTACACCTTC. It translates to CASSLGTASTTYGYTF.

The V and J genes are TRBV7-8 and TRBJ2-7; perhaps TRBD2 as D (7 bases). Germline V lookup: CDR1 SGHVS, CDR2 FQNEAQ. Trimming removed 5 bases from V and 5 bases from J, with 13 bases in between. This CDR3 has 13 residues. For the CDR3, the DNA is TGTGCCAGCAGCACAAGGGGGGGGAACGAGCAGTACTTC. Its protein is CASSTRGGNEQYF.